This T cell receptor beta chain comes out of a study of post-analysis software for immune sequencing data. Study as a whole: The disease courses covered relapsing-remitting, secondary progressive and progressive-relapsing multiple sclerosis.

The authors incorporated unique molecular identifiers into the TCR beta cDNA libraries. Yield was approximately 500,000 cDNA molecules from approximately 0.91 to 9.4 million T cells. TCRdb ran MiXCR on the PCR reads and lists one entry per CDR3 protein. The table has hundreds of thousands of distinct CDR3 sequences, just under 30% seen once; the top ten hold about 0.5%. Points from the study as a whole: Same-batch preparations were strongly co-clustered by F measure. Controls' normalized Chao1 diversity significantly exceeded that of multiple sclerosis patients. Roughly 5 TRBV segments, TRBV5-6, TRBV5-1 and TRBV20-1 among them, were found more frequent in patients than controls.

Trimming shortened V by 0 bases and J by 4 bases, and 8 bases separated the two germline ends. The germline V gene encodes CDR1 SGHDT and CDR2 YYEEEE. The CDR3 contains 14 residues. This clonotype has a count of ten or more. As yet, its antigen is unknown. The rearrangement links TRBV5-6 to TRBJ2-1; no firm D call. Sequenced material: blood. This TCR was recovered from a girl between 10 and 17 years old with multiple sclerosis. The CDR3 here is CASSLVSGYNEQFF. Written as DNA, the CDR3 is TGTGCCAGCAGCTTGGTCAGTGGTTACAATGAGCAGTTCTTC.